These 17 T cell receptor beta chains came from one sample sequenced in a study of T cell responses to AZD1222 COVID-19 vaccine. TCRdb's table, derived via immunoSEQ multiplex PCR, lists solely in-frame clones and lacks some. The table lists some 140,000 clones, roughly 90% of them singletons, with about 3% in the top ten. The starting material was peripheral blood, obtained on day 0 of AZD1222 vaccination. These TCRs come from an adult in good health.

This chain joins TRBV15 and TRBJ2-5; D may match TRBD1 or TRBD2 (6 bases each). V lost 3 bases and J 5 bases, leaving 13 bases between the germline ends. The CDR3 consists of 14 residues. The germline gives CDR1 LNHNV, CDR2 YYDKDF (reference sequence). CDR3 protein: CATSRGGGWETQYF. In DNA, the CDR3 is TGTGCCACCAGCAGGGGGGGCGGTTGGGAGACCCAGTACTTC.

This clone was seen just once. CDR3 DNA: TGTGCCAGCAGCAGAGGCGGAGTTAGCACAGATACGCAGTATTTT. Its protein product is CASSRGGVSTDTQYF. The chain uses TRBV21-1 and TRBJ2-3; TRBD2, as called in the table, went unchecked against the DNA. TRBV21-1 is noted as a pseudogene. The CDR3 runs to 15 residues.

This chain joins TRBV24-1 and TRBJ2-1; D is uncertain. Germline CDR1 KGHDR, CDR2 SFDVKD. V gave up 7 bases and J gave up 0 bases, with 3 bases separating them. The CDR3 runs to 12 residues. Here the CDR3 DNA reads TGTGCCACCAGCCCCTCCTACAATGAGCAGTTCTTC. Residues: CATSPSYNEQFF.

The chain carries TRBV28 and TRBJ2-7, with 9 bases identical to TRBD1. Per germline, CDR1 MDHEN and CDR2 SYDVKM. The CDR3 contains 15 residues. The J segment lost 3 bases and the V segment lost 6 bases, leaving 9 bases of the junction unmatched. CDR3 region: CASRDPGDRVYEQYF. The CDR3 DNA reads TGTGCCAGCAGGGACCCTGGGGACAGGGTCTACGAGCAGTACTTC.

V gene TRBV7-2 combines with J gene TRBJ1-5; D might be TRBD1 (6 bases). The germline CDR1 and CDR2 sequences are SGHTA and FQGNSA. Trimming removed 1 base at V and 7 bases at J, with 14 bases between. This CDR3 is built from 15 residues. In DNA, the CDR3 is TGTGCCAGCAGCTTAGTTGGGGGCGGGGAGCAGCCCCAGCATTTT. Its protein product is CASSLVGGGEQPQHF. Full variable domain (remainder filled in from reference TRBV7-2 and TRBJ1-5): GAGVSQSPSNKVTEKGKDVELRCDPISGHTALYWYRQSLGQGLEFLIYFQGNSAPDKSGLPSDRFSAERTGGSVSTLTIQRTQQEDSAVYLCASSLVGGGEQPQHFGDGTRLSIL.

The DNA for the CDR3 is TGTGCCAGCAGCCAACGCGGACTCTTCCATGAGCAGTTCTTC. Its protein product is CASSQRGLFHEQFF. The chain employs TRBV6-5 and TRBJ2-1; D might be TRBD2 (5 bases). Germline lookup yields CDR1 MNHEY and CDR2 SVGAGI. V lost 6 bases to trimming and J lost 8 bases, with 17 bases between them. CDR3 size: 14 residues.

The chain joins TRBV6-1 to TRBJ1-4; TRBD1 is a possible D gene (5 bases). From germline, CDR1 is MNHNS and CDR2 SASEGT. V gave up 0 bases and J gave up 8 bases, with 13 bases separating them. This CDR3 is 15 amino acids long. CDR3 in DNA: TGTGCCAGCAGTGAAGCGCTGGCAGGGAACGAAAAACTGTTTTTT. As protein: CASSEALAGNEKLFF.

The chain recombines TRBV15 with TRBJ2-7; D might be TRBD1 or TRBD2, each matching 5 bases. Germline V lookup: CDR1 LNHNV, CDR2 YYDKDF (reference sequence). V dropped 3 bases and J dropped 6 bases, with 18 bases sitting between them. CDR3 length: 15 residues. For the CDR3, the DNA is TGTGCCACCAGCAGCACCCCCGGAAGTGGGGGCGAGCAGTACTTC. Amino acid sequence: CATSSTPGSGGEQYF.

This chain connects TRBV28 to TRBJ1-1; no clear D. The CDR3 sequence is 12 residues long. Trimming took 7 bases from V and 6 from J, leaving 12 bases between them. Germline CDR1 MDHEN, CDR2 SYDVKM. The CDR3 sequence: CASIKPGAEAFF. CDR3 sequence (DNA): TGTGCCAGCATCAAACCTGGGGCTGAAGCTTTCTTT.

The gene calls are TRBV15 and TRBJ2-1, with 7 nucleotides matching TRBD2. Germline CDR1 LNHNV, CDR2 YYDKDF (reference sequence). The CDR3 has 14 amino acids. J gave up 8 bases and V 2 bases, and 6 bases lay outside the gene matches. The CDR3 DNA follows: TGTGCCACCAGCAGAAGCCGGGGGGTGTATGAGCAGTTCTTC. Its protein is CATSRSRGVYEQFF.

The V gene is TRBV6-6, the J gene TRBJ1-5; D gene ambiguous. Trimming left V 1 base short and J 4 bases short, with 8 bases between. Germline values: CDR1 MNHNY, CDR2 SVGAGI (reference sequence). The CDR3 covers 14 residues. CDR3 bases: TGTGCCAGCAGTTACTACGTACAGAATCAGCCCCAGCATTTT. It specifies CASSYYVQNQPQHF.

The rearrangement uses TRBV25-1 and TRBJ1-4; the D gene is possibly TRBD1 (6 bases). This CDR3 has 12 amino acids. Germline CDR1 and CDR2: MGHDK and SYGVNS. The chain's CDR3 is CARGDTGEKLFF. Here the CDR3 DNA reads TGTGCGAGAGGGGACACTGGCGAAAAACTGTTTTTT.

The chain is built from TRBV4-1 and TRBJ2-6, with TRBD1 as a possible D gene (6 bases). Germline values: CDR1 MGHRA, CDR2 YSYEKL. This CDR3 region has 16 residues. Trimming removed 4 bases from V and 1 base from J, with 11 bases in between. CDR3 loop: CASSPIGQSGANVLTF. The CDR3 DNA follows: TGCGCCAGCAGCCCCATAGGACAGTCTGGGGCCAACGTCCTGACTTTC.

This chain joins TRBV28 and TRBJ1-5; D ambiguous. V was cut by 5 bases and J by 8 bases, with 1 base left in between. Germline-derived CDR1 and CDR2 are MDHEN and SYDVKM. This CDR3 region has 9 residues. CDR3 DNA sequence: TGTGCCAGCAGTGAGCCCCAGCATTTT. Its translation: CASSEPQHF.

The V call is TRBV18, the J call TRBJ1-4; D unresolved. The CDR3 contains 13 residues. V lost 4 bases and J 4 bases, leaving 7 bases between the germline ends. Per the germline V gene, CDR1 is KGHSH and CDR2 is LQKENI. The DNA of the CDR3 is TGTGCCAGCTCACAACAAGATAATGAAAAACTGTTTTTT. It translates to CASSQQDNEKLFF.

The V call is TRBV2, the J call TRBJ2-7; D tentatively reads TRBD1 or TRBD2 (5 bases each). V shed 6 bases and J shed 5 bases, with 11 bases lying between them. Germline V gene sequence: CDR1 SNHLY, CDR2 FYNNEI. CDR3 size: 12 residues. Written as DNA, the CDR3 is TGTGCCAGCAGGGGGAGAGGGGACGAGCAGTACTTC. The encoded protein is CASRGRGDEQYF.

The V and J genes are TRBV4-1 and TRBJ2-1, with 8 nucleotides matching TRBD1. Germline values: CDR1 MGHRA, CDR2 YSYEKL. V dropped 1 base and J dropped 8; count of bases not matched to a gene: 13. This CDR3 contains 17 residues. CDR3 bases: TGCGCCAGCAGCCAAGTAACCACCAGGGAACAGGGGGATGAGCAGTTCTTC. This sequence encodes CASSQVTTREQGDEQFF.